These 12 T cell receptor beta chains came from one sample sequenced in a study of blood T cell dynamics during melanoma immunotherapy. Time point defined: pre-treatment baseline. Some clones are missing from TCRdb's copy, which holds only in-frame ones; the method was immunoSEQ multiplex PCR. The sample has roughly 3,400 clones; around 92% are singletons. The material sequenced was effector memory CD8+ T cells from blood, taken from a patient treated with checkpoint blockade. Receptors originate from a human donor with melanoma.

The chain has TRBV11-3 and TRBJ2-7; perhaps D is TRBD1 or TRBD2 (9 bases each). There are 20 residues in the CDR3. Germline values: CDR1 SGHNT, CDR2 YENEEA. Trimming stripped 11 bases from V and 1 base from J, with 36 bases between. The CDR3 is CAGGQGRGVRREGESYEQYF. The CDR3 nucleotides read TGTGCCGGGGGACAGGGAAGAGGGGTCCGGCGGGAGGGGGAATCCTACGAGCAGTACTTC.

The chain employs TRBV29-1 and TRBJ2-7; tentatively, D is TRBD1 or TRBD2 (5 bases each). Trimming cost V 1 base and J 4 bases, with 14 bases left between them. This CDR3 region has 14 residues. CDR1 SQVTM and CDR2 ANQGSEA come from the germline V gene. CDR3 nucleotides: TGCAGCGTTGAAGTCGGGACGACCAGATACGAGCAGTACTTC. Its translation: CSVEVGTTRYEQYF.

The V call is TRBV6-5, the J call TRBJ2-3; 8 bases align to TRBD2. The CDR3 is 14 amino acids. With 8 bases clipped from V and 3 bases from J, the junction kept 7 bases outside the gene matches. Germline CDR1 is MNHEY and CDR2 is SVGAGI. Written as DNA, the CDR3 is TGTGCCAGCTCGGGGGGGGGTTTGACAGATACGCAGTATTTT. Amino acids: CASSGGGLTDTQYF.

V is TRBV29-1 and J is TRBJ2-7; no clear D gene. This CDR3 has 12 amino acids. Trimming left V 4 bases short and J 3 bases short, with 10 bases between. The germline gives CDR1 SQVTM, CDR2 ANQGSEA. The CDR3 is CSVGAADYEQYF. CDR3 DNA sequence: TGCAGCGTTGGGGCAGCAGACTACGAGCAGTACTTC.

J is TRBJ1-1 and V is TRBV27; 7 nucleotides agree with TRBD1. CDR3 size: 11 residues. The V gene end was trimmed by 4 bases and the J gene end by 11 bases; junction bases not matched to a gene: 4. Per the germline V gene, CDR1 is MNHEY and CDR2 is SMNVEV (reference sequence). The CDR3 region is CASSSRQGAFF. CDR3 bases: TGTGCCAGCAGTTCAAGACAGGGCGCTTTCTTT.

V usage is TRBV28 and J usage is TRBJ2-7; 9 nucleotides line up with TRBD2. The CDR3 is 13 residues long. CDR1 MDHEN and CDR2 SYDVKM come from the germline V gene. J was trimmed by 3 bases and V by 8 bases; bases with no gene match: 5. The CDR3 DNA follows: TGTGCCAGCTCCGAGACTAGCGGCTACGAGCAGTACTTC. Protein sequence: CASSETSGYEQYF.

The chain has TRBV7-2 and TRBJ2-6; the D gene is possibly TRBD1 (5 bases). The CDR3 consists of 16 residues. The V and J ends lost 0 bases and 0 bases respectively, with 6 bases between them. CDR1 and CDR2 (germline): SGHTA, FQGNSA. Here the CDR3 DNA reads TGTGCCAGCAGCTTAGCAGGGGTCTCTGGGGCCAACGTCCTGACTTTC. Translating gives CASSLAGVSGANVLTF. Full variable domain (rest looked up from reference TRBV7-2 and TRBJ2-6): GAGVSQSPSNKVTEKGKDVELRCDPISGHTALYWYRQSLGQGLEFLIYFQGNSAPDKSGLPSDRFSAERTGGSVSTLTIQRTQQEDSAVYLCASSLAGVSGANVLTFGAGSRLTVL.

The V gene is TRBV4-3, the J gene TRBJ1-1; weak D call: TRBD1 (6 bases). Trimming removed 0 bases from V and 2 bases from J, with 16 bases in between. CDR3 size: 17 residues. Germline V gene sequence: CDR1 LGHNA, CDR2 YSLEER. In nucleotides, the CDR3 is TGCGCCAGCAGCCAAGACTTGCCCAGGGGAGGCAACACTGAAGCTTTCTTT. It yields the protein CASSQDLPRGGNTEAFF.

The chain uses TRBV19 and TRBJ2-2; 7 bases are shared with TRBD2. V lost 9 bases to trimming and J lost 6 bases; unmatched junction nucleotides: 16. The germline V gene encodes CDR1 LNHDA and CDR2 SQIVND (reference sequence). The CDR3 loop spans 16 amino acids. The CDR3 sequence: CASREEGGSDSGELFF. The CDR3 DNA reads as TGTGCCAGCCGGGAGGAGGGAGGCTCCGACTCCGGGGAGCTGTTTTTT.

The chain links TRBV9 to TRBJ2-3, with TRBD2 as a possible D gene (6 bases). V lost 0 bases and J lost 1, with 12 bases in between. This CDR3 spans 16 amino acids. CDR1 and CDR2 (germline): SGDLS, YYNGEE. CDR3 sequence (DNA): TGTGCCAGCAGCGTAGTATCGCGGGGCGGCACAGATACGCAGTATTTT. Residues: CASSVVSRGGTDTQYF.

The V call is TRBV9, the J call TRBJ2-3; TRBD1 aligns across 12 bases. V lost 3 bases, J lost 3 bases, and 5 bases stayed unmatched. The CDR3 loop spans 16 amino acids. Germline assignment: CDR1 SGDLS and CDR2 YYNGEE. The CDR3 sequence is CASSGRDRGRTDTQYF. The CDR3 nucleotides are TGTGCCAGCAGCGGACGGGACAGGGGGCGGACAGATACGCAGTATTTT.

The chain has TRBV5-6 and TRBJ1-1; 7 nucleotides match TRBD1. This CDR3 is built from 14 residues. J gave up 1 base and V 3 bases, and 3 bases lay outside the gene matches. The germline V gene has CDR1 SGHDT and CDR2 YYEEEE. CDR3 DNA: TGTGCCAGCAGCTCGGGACAGCCGAACACTGAAGCTTTCTTT. The encoded protein is CASSSGQPNTEAFF.